The text below deals with one T cell receptor beta chain. The antigen remains undetermined. The data were obtained in a study of shared clonotypes between healthy human individuals. Study overall: A donor's plate count was three for CD4 naive and three for CD4 memory; CD8 naive had two and CD8 memory one. Findings and caveats of the study: The study found roughly 5% of naive CD4 clonotypes shared across four donors.

Execution of the assay was at deep level. The repertoire was sequenced with immunoSEQ multiplex PCR; TCRdb's copy has only in-frame clones and lacks some. This sample yields about 1.5 million clones, of which 95% to 99% are seen a single time; approximately 0.45% belongs to the top ten. All donors were healthy HIV-negative adults lacking recent acute infections or vaccinations. CDR3 length equals 15 residues. The germline V gene has CDR1 MNHNY and CDR2 SVGAGI (reference sequence). The V gene lost 5 bases and the J gene lost 3 bases, with 14 bases spanning the gap. The chain recombines TRBV6-6 with TRBJ1-3, with D perhaps matching TRBD1 (6 bases). The sample taken for sequencing was naive CD4+ T cells sorted from blood. Subset defined: CD45RA+ positively selected. This sequence originates from a man younger than 45 in good health. CDR3 loop: CASSKAGVHGNTIYF. The CDR3 nucleotides are TGTGCCAGCAGTAAGGCAGGGGTTCATGGAAACACCATATATTTT.